The sequence of this T cell receptor beta chain was determined in a study of CD8 T cells in Susac syndrome. Study-wide results and limits: The authors acknowledged that the study's TCR sequencing and HLA analysis involved relatively few individuals.

A word on this clonotype: The antigen is undetermined.

CDR3 length: 16 residues. V lost 5 bases to trimming and J lost 0 bases, with 11 bases between them. Germline CDR1 and CDR2: SEHNR and FQNEAQ (reference sequence). CD8+ and CD4+ T cells from blood underwent TCR beta sequencing. TEMRA cells underwent FACS enrichment and CD8+ and CD4+ T cells underwent negative isolation. Reverse transcription used about 0.45 to 1 ug RNA and random hexamers. A multiplex approach, immunoSEQ multiplex PCR, amplified TCR beta CDR3 across 54 Vbeta and 13 Jbeta. MiXCR was run by TCRdb on the immunoSEQ multiplex PCR reads, yielding one entry per CDR3 protein. The table lists 150,000 to 200,000 distinct CDR3 sequences, approximately 94% of them singletons, with approximately 0.11% in the top ten.

Material for sequencing was CD4+ T cells from PBMCs. The TCR comes from a human donor with Susac syndrome. The chain uses TRBV7-9 and TRBJ2-6; D is uncertain. CDR3 sequence reads: CASSPRKISGANVLTF. The CDR3, as DNA: TGTGCCAGCAGCCCCCGCAAGATCTCTGGGGCCAACGTCCTGACTTTC.